The rows below give T cell receptor beta chains drawn from one sample of a study of T cell changes during pregnancy in multiple sclerosis. Generated by immunoSEQ multiplex PCR, the TCRdb table keeps only in-frame clones and is missing some. Among approximately 93,000 clones listed, around 90% were seen once. Specimen: peripheral blood, collected in the first trimester of pregnancy. The receptors were gathered from a female donor in good health, enrolled as a control in a pregnancy study. Each CDR3 is given with its conserved first and last residue. Each record gives: CDR3 protein, CDR3 DNA, J gene, V gene, CDR3 length, clone size, D gene. The D gene is left open where the match is weak. Size is stated for part of the rows, as once, few or many counts, or as a class when the clone is expanded.

CASSPERYNEQFF | TGTGCCAGCAGTCCCGAGCGTTACAATGAGCAGTTCTTC | TRBJ2-1 | TRBV7-3 | 13 | once | NA
CASSQDRTGLGNTIYF | TGCGCCAGCAGCCAAGATAGGACAGGGCTTGGAAACACCATATATTTT | TRBJ1-3 | TRBV4-3 | 16 | NA | TRBD1
CASSLKGQGEQYF | TGTGCCAGCAGCTTAAAGGGACAGGGAGAGCAGTACTTC | TRBJ2-7 | TRBV7-2 | 13 | NA | TRBD1
CASSIASGVAPLAYEQYF | TGTGCCAGTAGTATTGCATCGGGGGTTGCCCCCCTAGCCTACGAGCAGTACTTC | TRBJ2-7 | TRBV19 | 18 | once | NA
CSVSDRDYGYTF | TGCAGCGTTTCAGACAGGGATTATGGCTACACCTTC | TRBJ1-2 | TRBV29-1 | 12 | NA | TRBD1
CASSSSRDYQETQYF | TGTGCCAGCAGCTCGTCCCGGGACTACCAAGAGACCCAGTACTTC | TRBJ2-5 | TRBV5-4 | 15 | NA | NA
CASSLDWGRANGYTF | TGCGCCAGCAGCTTGGATTGGGGGCGAGCCAATGGCTACACCTTC | TRBJ1-2 | TRBV5-1 | 15 | NA | NA
CASSQVKSRDQPQHF | TGCGCCAGCAGCCAAGTGAAGAGTCGGGATCAGCCCCAGCATTTT | TRBJ1-5 | TRBV4-1 | 15 | NA | NA
CASSPPQGAIGELFF | TGTGCCAGCTCACCTCCCCAGGGGGCGATCGGGGAGCTGTTTTTT | TRBJ2-2 | TRBV18 | 15 | NA | TRBD1
CASGWLPPESAGLTNTEAFF | TGTGCTAGTGGTTGGTTGCCCCCAGAGTCGGCAGGTCTCACGAACACTGAAGCTTTCTTT | TRBJ1-1 | TRBV12-5 | 20 | NA | NA
CASSPPSLGTQYF | TGTGCCAGCAGCCCCCCTAGTCTTGGTACGCAGTATTTT | TRBJ2-3 | TRBV5-4 | 13 | NA | NA
CSAGQGQPQHF | TGCAGTGCCGGACAGGGTCAGCCCCAGCATTTT | TRBJ1-5 | TRBV20-1 | 11 | NA | TRBD1
CASSGVPDYGYTF | TGTGCCAGCTCGGGGGTCCCAGACTATGGCTACACCTTC | TRBJ1-2 | TRBV7-9 | 13 | NA | NA
CASRSIPGDYGYTF | TGCGCCAGCAGGTCAATCCCAGGGGACTATGGCTACACCTTC | TRBJ1-2 | TRBV5-1 | 14 | NA | NA
CASSEQQGVGELFF | TGTGCCAGCAGTGAACAACAGGGGGTTGGGGAGCTGTTTTTT | TRBJ2-2 | TRBV2 | 14 | NA | TRBD1
CASSLSRPAMNTEAFF | TGTGCCAGCAGTTTATCACGGCCAGCGATGAACACTGAAGCTTTCTTT | TRBJ1-1 | TRBV27 | 16 | NA | NA
CASSQGWQGNSPLHF | TGTGCCAGCAGTCAGGGGTGGCAGGGCAATTCACCCCTCCACTTT | TRBJ1-6 | TRBV28 | 15 | once | NA
CASRTAGGYGEQFF | TGTGCCAGCAGGACGGCGGGGGGGTACGGGGAGCAGTTCTTC | TRBJ2-1 | TRBV2 | 14 | once | TRBD2
CASSYDNSYEQYF | TGTGCCAGCAGCTACGACAACTCCTACGAGCAGTACTTC | TRBJ2-7 | TRBV5-4 | 13 | NA | NA
CASSSDYGYTF | TGTGCCAGCAGCTCAGACTATGGCTACACCTTC | TRBJ1-2 | TRBV5-6 | 11 | few | NA
CASSPGAGGYGYTF | TGCGCCAGCAGCCCCGGAGCGGGCGGATATGGCTACACCTTC | TRBJ1-2 | TRBV4-3 | 14 | NA | NA
CASSPSGILSGNTIYF | TGCGCCAGCAGCCCCTCAGGGATATTATCAGGAAACACCATATATTTT | TRBJ1-3 | TRBV4-3 | 16 | NA | NA
CASSHDGGARGYTF | TGCGCCAGCAGCCACGATGGGGGGGCTCGAGGCTACACCTTC | TRBJ1-2 | TRBV4-3 | 14 | NA | NA
CASSLQGHLVNTEAFF | TGTGCCAGCAGCTTACAGGGGCATTTAGTGAACACTGAAGCTTTCTTT | TRBJ1-1 | TRBV7-8 | 16 | NA | NA
CASSYSLQDTEAFF | TGTGCCAGCAGTTACTCTCTACAGGACACTGAAGCTTTCTTT | TRBJ1-1 | TRBV6-5 | 14 | NA | NA
CASSLATGAEQYF | TGTGCCAGCAGCTTAGCGACAGGGGCCGAGCAGTACTTC | TRBJ2-7 | TRBV7-6 | 13 | NA | TRBD1
CASSNRDRSGYTF | TGTGCCAGCAGCAATCGCGACAGGTCTGGCTACACCTTC | TRBJ1-2 | TRBV7-3 | 13 | once | NA
CASSLGGRETQYF | TGTGCCAGCAGCTTGGGAGGGCGGGAGACCCAGTACTTC | TRBJ2-5 | TRBV5-6 | 13 | NA | NA
CSVVQGLGYEQYF | TGCAGCGTTGTCCAGGGGTTGGGCTACGAGCAGTACTTC | TRBJ2-7 | TRBV29-1 | 13 | NA | NA
CASAPAGSRGYTF | TGTGCCAGCGCCCCCGCAGGGTCAAGGGGCTACACCTTC | TRBJ1-2 | TRBV6-5 | 13 | NA | NA
CASSTIGQGDYGYTF | TGTGCCAGCAGCACGATTGGACAGGGCGACTATGGCTACACCTTC | TRBJ1-2 | TRBV27 | 15 | NA | TRBD1
CASSFGDRRYEQYF | TGTGCCAGCAGCTTTGGGGACAGGCGCTACGAGCAGTACTTC | TRBJ2-7 | TRBV11-1 | 14 | once | TRBD1
CASGEGGLARTDTQYF | TGCGCCAGCGGAGAAGGGGGACTAGCGAGGACAGATACGCAGTATTTT | TRBJ2-3 | TRBV4-3 | 16 | NA | TRBD2
CASSQAGTATSGANVLTF | TGCGCCAGCAGCCAAGCCGGGACAGCCACCTCTGGGGCCAACGTCCTGACTTTC | TRBJ2-6 | TRBV4-3 | 18 | NA | TRBD1
CSVVANRGLGNTIYF | TGCAGCGTTGTCGCAAACAGGGGGCTCGGAAACACCATATATTTT | TRBJ1-3 | TRBV29-1 | 15 | NA | TRBD1
CASGLQGSEAFF | TGTGCTAGTGGTTTACAGGGGTCTGAAGCTTTCTTT | TRBJ1-1 | TRBV12-5 | 12 | NA | TRBD1
CASSSQGQLYEQYF | TGTGCCAGCTCAAGCCAGGGACAGCTCTACGAGCAGTACTTC | TRBJ2-7 | TRBV18 | 14 | NA | TRBD1
CASSYAGLAGDFEQFF | TGTGCCAGCAGTTACGCGGGACTAGCGGGCGACTTTGAGCAGTTCTTC | TRBJ2-1 | TRBV6-5 | 16 | NA | TRBD2
CASSVGGTSDNEQFF | TGTGCCAGCAGCGTAGGTGGGACTAGCGACAATGAGCAGTTCTTC | TRBJ2-1 | TRBV9 | 15 | NA | TRBD2
CASSKTANLQEAQYF | TGTGCCAGCAGCAAAACGGCCAACCTTCAAGAGGCCCAGTACTTC | TRBJ2-5 | TRBV9 | 15 | NA | NA
CASSLTATPEAFF | TGTGCCAGCAGTTTAACCGCGACACCGGAAGCTTTCTTT | TRBJ1-1 | TRBV28 | 13 | NA | NA
CASSVRDKMSSYEQYF | TGTGCCAGCAGCGTAAGGGACAAGATGAGCTCCTACGAGCAGTACTTC | TRBJ2-7 | TRBV11-2 | 16 | NA | NA